Below, 13 T cell receptor beta chains from the same sample are listed, as sequenced in a study of neurological immune-mediated disorders. Time point described: longitudinal time-point 3. A single record per CDR3 protein comes from TCRdb applying MiXCR to the 5' RACE reads. Of roughly 100,000 distinct CDR3 sequences detected, 11% appear once; the ten largest clones hold approximately 3.3%. The sample taken for sequencing was PBMCs. Receptors originate from a female donor with HTLV-1-associated myelopathy (HAM/TSP).

This clonotype was seen at least ten times. This sequence joins TRBV4-1 and TRBJ2-3; a possible D gene is TRBD2 (6 bases). Trimming stripped 1 base from V and 3 bases from J, with 14 bases between. CDR3 size: 16 residues. Germline V gene lookup returns CDR1 MGHRA and CDR2 YSYEKL. The CDR3, as DNA: TGCGCCAGCAGCCAAGTCCCCGGCCGGGAGACAGATACGCAGTATTTT. Translating it yields CASSQVPGRETDTQYF.

As to this clonotype: An end of the junction differs from the germline gene, which may be a read error. This chain connects TRBV18 to TRBJ2-1, with TRBD2 matching over 12 bases. This CDR3 contains 14 residues. Germline V gene lookup returns CDR1 KGHSH and CDR2 LQKENI. CDR3 protein: CVSTVTSGGGEQFF. In DNA, the CDR3 is TGTGTCAGCACCGTGACTAGCGGGGGAGGGGAGCAGTTCTTC.

This clonotype was counted between two and nine times. V usage is TRBV7-2 and J usage is TRBJ1-2; D gene unclear. The CDR3 has 12 residues. The germline V and J ends were trimmed by 5 bases and 7 bases, with 11 bases remaining between them. Germline loops: CDR1 SGHTA, CDR2 FQGNSA. CDR3 nucleotides: TGTGCCAGCAGCCCGTTGGCCCGTGGCTACACCTTC. Residues: CASSPLARGYTF.

This clonotype was counted at least ten times. This chain uses TRBV20-1 with TRBJ2-1; 10 nucleotides line up with TRBD2. Unmatched junction bases numbered 15, after V lost 3 bases and J lost 1 base. This CDR3 comprises 19 residues. Germline lookup yields CDR1 DFQATT and CDR2 SNEGSKA (reference sequence). CDR3 residues: CSARRLAGVPRGSYNEQFF. For the CDR3, the DNA is TGCAGTGCTAGGCGGCTAGCGGGGGTCCCCCGGGGGTCCTACAATGAGCAGTTCTTC.

This sequence joins TRBV6-5 and TRBJ1-4; maybe TRBD1 (5 bases). The germline gives CDR1 MNHEY, CDR2 SVGAGI. The germline V and J ends were trimmed by 2 bases and 1 base, with 5 bases remaining between them. The CDR3 contains 14 residues. CDR3 DNA: TGTGCCAGCAGTTACGGGGGAACTAATGAAAAACTGTTTTTT. This gives the protein CASSYGGTNEKLFF.

This clonotype was seen many times. The V gene is TRBV20-1, the J gene TRBJ2-7; TRBD1 matches 10 bases. V lost 3 bases, J lost 7 bases, and 9 bases stayed unmatched. CDR1 and CDR2 from the germline V gene are DFQATT and SNEGSKA (reference sequence). This CDR3 contains 14 residues. The CDR3 nucleotides read TGCAGTGCTAGTACCGGGACAGGGGCTGAAGAGCAGTACTTC. Its protein product is CSASTGTGAEEQYF.

The table lists this clonotype with many counts. V is TRBV20-1 and J is TRBJ1-1, with D perhaps TRBD1 (6 bases). The germline V gene has CDR1 DFQATT and CDR2 SNEGSKA (reference sequence). There are 13 residues in the CDR3. V lost 2 bases and J lost 1, with 8 bases in between. The CDR3 DNA reads as TGCAGTGCTAGAAAACAGGGGAACACTGAAGCTTTCTTT. Translated, it gives CSARKQGNTEAFF.

This clonotype appeared many times. V usage is TRBV5-1 and J usage is TRBJ2-1; D is possibly TRBD1 (5 bases). V lost 2 bases, J lost 0 bases, and 12 bases lay in between. CDR1 and CDR2 (germline): SGHRS, YFSETQ. The CDR3 is 16 residues long. This CDR3 is CASSFLADSSYNEQFF. The CDR3 DNA follows: TGCGCCAGCAGCTTTCTGGCCGACAGCTCCTACAATGAGCAGTTCTTC.

This clonotype was detected ten times or more. CDR3 in DNA: TGCAGTGCTAGAAACGCAGGGCGGGCGGTCACAGATACGCAGTATTTT. As protein: CSARNAGRAVTDTQYF. This chain connects TRBV20-1 to TRBJ2-3, with D possibly called TRBD1 or TRBD2 (5 bases each). The germline CDR1 and CDR2 sequences are DFQATT and SNEGSKA (reference sequence). V lost 2 bases and J 2 bases, leaving 17 bases between the germline ends. The CDR3 length is 16 residues.

Worth noting for this clonotype: A read error may explain this, as a much larger clone is one base away. The chain links TRBV5-1 to TRBJ2-4; no definite D call. CDR1 and CDR2 from the germline V gene are SGHRS and YFSETQ. There are 14 residues in the CDR3. The V gene lost 6 bases and the J gene lost 8 bases, with 18 bases spanning the gap. The CDR3 bases are TGCGCCAGCAACTGGTTAAGCCCCCAGGACATTCAGTACTTC. Translation: CASNWLSPQDIQYF.

This clonotype was picked up many times. J is TRBJ2-1 and V is TRBV20-1; D may be TRBD2 (5 bases). V was shortened by 1 base and J by 15 bases, with 13 bases between the two germline ends. The CDR3 has 11 amino acids. Germline V CDR1 and CDR2: DFQATT, SNEGSKA (reference sequence). CDR3 sequence: CSARGAGGTFF. Written as DNA, the CDR3 is TGCAGTGCTAGAGGCGCGGGCGGTACGTTCTTC.

This clonotype was detected ten times or more. The chain carries TRBV7-8 and TRBJ2-7; D unresolved. Germline lookup yields CDR1 SGHVS and CDR2 FQNEAQ. The CDR3 length is 11 residues. Trimming cost V 4 bases and J 5 bases, with 6 bases left between them. The CDR3 DNA follows: TGTGCCAGCAGCTCCCGGAACGAGCAGTACTTC. Translated, it gives CASSSRNEQYF.

This clonotype was detected a few times. Just one base apart from a much larger clone, this may be a read error. The chain joins TRBV10-1 to TRBJ2-5; no reliable D call. The CDR3 sequence is 22 residues long. Germline CDR1 WNHNN, CDR2 SYGVQD (reference sequence). Trimming left V 4 bases short and J 4 bases short, with 37 bases between. The CDR3 bases are TGCGCCAGCAGTGCCATGGTAGCCGTTGAAGAAACGCAAAGCTTCGAACCAGAGACCCAGTACTTC. It encodes CASSAMVAVEETQSFEPETQYF.